A selection of T cell receptor beta chains follows, all from one sample in a study of blood T cell repertoires in COVID-19. Method: immunoSEQ multiplex PCR; TCRdb's copy keeps in-frame clones and lacks some. Of approximately 71,000 clones listed, just over 85% are singletons. Sequencing used peripheral blood. These receptor sequences come from a man aged 45 to 65 with acute or convalescent COVID-19. CDR3s include the opening cysteine and the closing phenylalanine or tryptophan. A D gene is named only where the DNA matches it firmly. Only some rows state a clone size, as once, few, many or a class for expanded clones.

TRBJ1-2	TRBV9	NA	NA	CASSAFDSIFF	TGTGCCAGCAGCGCCTTCGACAGCATTTTCTTC
TRBJ1-1	TRBV25-1	NA	NA	CASVGDNMNTEAFF	TGTGCCAGCGTGGGGGACAATATGAACACTGAAGCTTTCTTT
TRBJ1-2	TRBV10-3	few	TRBD1	CAIRAGGADYGYTF	TGTGCCATCAGAGCAGGGGGCGCAGACTATGGCTACACCTTC
TRBJ2-7	TRBV7-6	NA	TRBD2	CASSLSGRSYEQYF	TGTGCCAGCAGCCTTAGCGGGAGATCCTACGAGCAGTACTTC
TRBJ2-3	TRBV18	NA	TRBD2	CASSPQLAGGGTDTQYF	TGTGCCAGCTCACCACAACTAGCGGGAGGTGGCACAGATACGCAGTATTTT
TRBJ1-4	TRBV15	NA	TRBD1	CATSRGTGDNEKLFF	TGTGCCACCAGCAGGGGGACAGGGGATAATGAAAAACTGTTTTTT
TRBJ2-1	TRBV5-5	NA	NA	CASSPRGSSYNEQFF	TGTGCCAGCAGCCCCAGAGGGAGCTCCTACAATGAGCAGTTCTTC
TRBJ1-2	TRBV5-8	NA	TRBD1	CASSNPSWVAGGEVYGYTF	TGTGCCAGCAGCAACCCCTCCTGGGTCGCAGGGGGCGAAGTCTATGGCTACACCTTC
TRBJ1-4	TRBV5-1	NA	TRBD1	CASSWTGEEKLFF	TGCGCCAGCAGCTGGACAGGAGAGGAAAAACTGTTTTTT
TRBJ2-7	TRBV5-1	once	NA	CASSPVFGGGEQYF	TGCGCCAGCAGCCCGGTCTTTGGAGGAGGTGAGCAGTACTTC
TRBJ2-5	TRBV25-1	NA	TRBD2	CASSFRLTSGRGETQYF	TGTGCCAGCAGTTTCCGTTTGACTAGCGGGAGAGGGGAGACCCAGTACTTC
TRBJ1-1	TRBV19	NA	TRBD1	CASSFWDRRTNTEAFF	TGTGCCAGTAGTTTTTGGGACAGAAGGACGAACACTGAAGCTTTCTTT
TRBJ1-5	TRBV7-9	NA	NA	CASSPGGSSNQPQHF	TGTGCCAGCAGTCCGGGGGGCAGTAGCAATCAGCCCCAGCATTTT
TRBJ2-5	TRBV5-1	NA	NA	CASSSPGEPQETQYF	TGCGCCAGCAGCTCACCGGGGGAGCCACAAGAGACCCAGTACTTC
TRBJ2-3	TRBV9	NA	NA	CASSPGGALATTDTQYF	TGTGCCAGCAGCCCTGGAGGTGCCCTAGCAACGACAGATACGCAGTATTTT
TRBJ2-1	TRBV10-3	many	TRBD1	CAISEGDSGYNEQFF	TGTGCCATCAGTGAGGGGGACAGCGGATACAATGAGCAGTTCTTC
TRBJ1-3	TRBV9	NA	NA	CASSVARGTGNTIYF	TGTGCCAGCAGCGTAGCCAGGGGAACTGGAAACACCATATATTTT
TRBJ2-5	TRBV6-4	NA	NA	CASSDWSGADQYF	TGTGCCAGCAGTGACTGGTCAGGGGCAGACCAGTACTTC
TRBJ2-1	TRBV5-1	NA	NA	CASSLGRARYNEQFF	TGCGCCAGCAGCTTGGGGAGGGCCCGTTACAATGAGCAGTTCTTC
TRBJ2-1	TRBV11-1	NA	TRBD1	CASTRGQANYNEQFF	TGTGCCAGCACCCGCGGACAGGCGAATTACAATGAGCAGTTCTTC
TRBJ1-1	TRBV19	few	TRBD1	CAIGTGGTEAFF	TGTGCGATCGGGACAGGGGGGACTGAAGCTTTCTTT